This TCR beta chain appears in the sequencing data of a study of PD-1 blockade in classical Hodgkin lymphoma. In the study overall: Every 2 weeks, patients got 3 mg/kg intravenous nivolumab.

About this clone itself: Its antigen is currently unknown.

Findings and caveats of the study: CD4+ TCR diversity climbed significantly by C4D1, unlike CD8+ TCR diversity.

Method: immunoSEQ multiplex PCR; TCRdb's copy keeps in-frame clones and lacks some. Counted here are 20,000 to 30,000 clones, about four fifths occurring once; the ten biggest clones make up roughly 21%. Per germline, CDR1 GTSNPN and CDR2 SVGIG (reference sequence). The CDR3 totals 12 residues. V lost 4 bases to trimming and J lost 6 bases, with 10 bases between them. In every patient, relapse followed autologous stem cell transplantation, while exposure to brentuximab vedotin differed. The chain links TRBV30 to TRBJ2-1; either TRBD1 or TRBD2 may supply D (5 bases each). The sequencing here drew on peripheral blood mononuclear cells (PBMCs), taken before the second cycle of nivolumab. The TCR sequence derives from a human donor with classical Hodgkin lymphoma. The CDR3: CAWNGASNEQFF. The CDR3 bases are TGTGCCTGGAACGGGGCCTCCAATGAGCAGTTCTTC.